This T cell receptor (beta chain) was sequenced for a study of breast tumors, draining lymph nodes, adjacent tissues. The study, taken as a whole, reports: That most tumor T cells come from lymph nodes remained unproven.

The CDR3 has 15 residues. Per the germline V gene, CDR1 is SGDLS and CDR2 is YYNGEE. V lost 0 bases, J lost 4 bases, and 12 bases lay in between. One entry per CDR3 protein, called by TCRdb with MiXCR from the multiplex PCR reads. The sample gives 200,000 to 250,000 distinct CDR3 sequences, under 40% of which show up once; approximately 3.6% is in the top ten. The table lists this clonotype with many counts. Its target is unknown. Axillary draining lymph nodes of breast cancer patients supplied the node samples. The receptor comes from a female donor with breast cancer. Some clones in this sample may be carry-over from other donors' samples. J is TRBJ2-3 and V is TRBV9, with D maybe TRBD2 (6 bases). Sequenced: axillary lymph node tissue. The CDR3 sequence: CASSVEGRGADTQYF. The DNA of the CDR3 is TGTGCCAGCAGCGTAGAAGGGCGGGGAGCAGATACGCAGTATTTT.